The next 2 T cell receptor beta chains were all read from a single sample in a study of early T cells in non-severe SARS-CoV-2 infection. TCRdb reprocessed the 5' RACE reads with MiXCR, giving one entry per CDR3 protein. The table includes some 70,000 distinct CDR3 sequences, 8% to 9.5% detected once. The sequencing sample was made of whole blood. These receptors all come from an adult who was a healthcare worker with PCR-confirmed SARS-CoV-2 infection or an uninfected control (not recorded which).

This clonotype has ten or more counts. V is TRBV7-8 and J is TRBJ2-2; TRBD2 agrees at 13 bases. In germline, CDR1 is SGHVS, CDR2 FQNEAQ. V lost 5 bases, J lost 1 base, and 10 bases stayed unmatched. CDR3 length: 19 amino acids. CDR3: CASSTYRRTSGRNTGELFF. The CDR3 coding sequence is TGTGCCAGCAGCACCTACCGCAGGACTAGCGGGAGGAACACCGGGGAGCTGTTTTTT.

This clonotype appeared many times. The chain links TRBV5-1 to TRBJ2-7, with D unresolved. The CDR3 contains 12 residues. Germline CDR1 and CDR2: SGHRS and YFSETQ. Deletions cut 1 base from V and 3 bases from J, with 5 bases between. CDR3 protein: CASSLLGYEQYF. CDR3 sequence (DNA): TGCGCCAGCAGCTTGTTGGGCTACGAGCAGTACTTC.